The entry below describes one T cell receptor beta chain. Its specificity is unknown. The assay was immunoSEQ multiplex PCR, and TCRdb's table has in-frame clones only and misses some. The sample shows about 120,000 clones, about 93% of them seen only once. V shed 4 bases and J shed 7 bases, with 14 bases lying between them. The CDR3 is 15 amino acids. The germline V gene encodes CDR1 LGHDT and CDR2 YNNKEL (reference sequence). This record comes from a study of T cell responses to AZD1222 COVID-19 vaccine. Points from the study as a whole: Along spike, vaccine-associated CD4 TCRs were found throughout, with dominance at 160-218 and 743-854. Targeting of unmutated variant regions was reportedly seen in nearly half of spike-specific TCRs. Repertoires were collected only later (after the peak T cell response had occurred). The donor cohort was predominantly white British with a female majority, and clonal diversity may have been underestimated.

The material was peripheral blood, obtained 28 days after the second dose of the MenACWY control vaccine. The chain has TRBV3-1 (or the pseudogene TRBV3-2) and TRBJ1-6; D possibly corresponds to TRBD1 (6 bases). The TCR comes from an adult who received the MenACWY meningococcal vaccine as a control. The DNA of the CDR3 is TGTGCCAGCAGCCTGGGGGCGTTGTGGAATTCACCCCTCCACTTT. Protein: CASSLGALWNSPLHF.